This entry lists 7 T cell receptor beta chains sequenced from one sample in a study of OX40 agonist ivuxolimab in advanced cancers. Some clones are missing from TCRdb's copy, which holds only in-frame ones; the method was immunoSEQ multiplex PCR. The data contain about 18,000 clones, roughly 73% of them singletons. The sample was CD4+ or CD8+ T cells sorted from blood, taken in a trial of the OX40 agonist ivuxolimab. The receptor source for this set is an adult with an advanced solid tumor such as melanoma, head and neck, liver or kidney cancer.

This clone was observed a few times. This chain's CDR3 is CASSYGPGGSSYEQYF. CDR3 nucleotides: TGTGCCAGCAGTTACGGTCCGGGGGGATCCTCCTACGAGCAGTACTTC. The chain links TRBV6-5 to TRBJ2-7; 7 bases match TRBD2. Germline trimming cut 2 bases from V and 0 bases from J; bases unmatched to any gene: 7. CDR1 is MNHEY and CDR2 is SVGAGI in the germline V gene. The CDR3 length is 16 residues.

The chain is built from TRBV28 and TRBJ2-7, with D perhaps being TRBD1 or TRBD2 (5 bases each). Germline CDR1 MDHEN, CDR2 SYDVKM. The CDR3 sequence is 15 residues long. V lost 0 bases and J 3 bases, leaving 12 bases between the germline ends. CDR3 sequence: CASSLWGERLYEQYF. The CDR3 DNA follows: TGTGCCAGCAGTTTATGGGGGGAGCGCCTCTACGAGCAGTACTTC.

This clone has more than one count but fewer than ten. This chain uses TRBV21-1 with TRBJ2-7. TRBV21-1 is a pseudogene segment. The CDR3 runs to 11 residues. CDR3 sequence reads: CASSKEGEQYF. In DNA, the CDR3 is TGTGCCAGCAGCAAAGAGGGAGAGCAGTACTTC.

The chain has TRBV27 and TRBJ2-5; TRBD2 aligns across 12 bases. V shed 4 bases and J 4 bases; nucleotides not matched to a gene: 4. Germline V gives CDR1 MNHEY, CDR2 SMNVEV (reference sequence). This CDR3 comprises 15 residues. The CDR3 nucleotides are TGTGCCAGCAGTTCGTTGACTAGCGGGAGAGAGACCCAGTACTTC. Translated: CASSSLTSGRETQYF.

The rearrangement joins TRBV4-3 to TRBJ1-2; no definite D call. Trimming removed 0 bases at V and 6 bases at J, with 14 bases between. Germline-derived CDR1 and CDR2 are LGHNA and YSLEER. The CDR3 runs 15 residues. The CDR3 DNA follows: TGCGCCAGCAGCCAAGACCCAACCGTCTGGGATGGCTACACCTTC. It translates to CASSQDPTVWDGYTF.

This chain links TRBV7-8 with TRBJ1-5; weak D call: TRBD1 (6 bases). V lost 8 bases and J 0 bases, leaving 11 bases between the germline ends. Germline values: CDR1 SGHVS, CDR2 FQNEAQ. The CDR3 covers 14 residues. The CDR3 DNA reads TGTGCCAGCCGACAGGCTCATAGCAATCAGCCCCAGCATTTT. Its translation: CASRQAHSNQPQHF.

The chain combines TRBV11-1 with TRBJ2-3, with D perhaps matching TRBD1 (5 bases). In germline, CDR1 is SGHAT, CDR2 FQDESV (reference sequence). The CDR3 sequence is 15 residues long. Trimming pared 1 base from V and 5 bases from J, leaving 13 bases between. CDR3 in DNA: TGTGCCAGCAGCTTAGTAGGCAGGGTGGAAGATACGCAGTATTTT. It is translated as CASSLVGRVEDTQYF.